One and the same sample provided the 7 T cell receptor beta chains below, sequenced in a study of T cell changes during pregnancy in multiple sclerosis. TCRdb keeps only in-frame clones here, not all; method: immunoSEQ multiplex PCR. The sample lists about 59,000 clones; about 90% were seen once. The material sequenced was peripheral blood, taken in the second trimester of pregnancy. The source of these receptors is a female donor in good health, enrolled as a control in a pregnancy study.

This clone appeared once. The chain joins TRBV28 to TRBJ2-2; D remains unclear. The CDR3 consists of 14 residues. Germline values: CDR1 MDHEN, CDR2 SYDVKM. The V gene lost 5 bases and the J gene lost 2 bases, with 9 bases spanning the gap. CDR3 loop: CASSPHSNTGELFF. The CDR3 DNA reads as TGTGCCAGCAGTCCCCACAGCAACACCGGGGAGCTGTTTTTT. Complete variable domain (other parts from reference TRBV28 and TRBJ2-2): DVKVTQSSRYLVKRTGEKVFLECVQDMDHENMFWYRQDPGLGLRLIYFSYDVKMKEKGDIPEGYSVSREKKERFSLILESASTNQTSMYLCASSPHSNTGELFFGEGSRLTVL.

The chain is built from TRBV7-3 and TRBJ1-2, with D possibly being TRBD1 (6 bases). Germline V lookup: CDR1 SGHTA, CDR2 FQGTGA. V gave up 5 bases and J gave up 0 bases, with 10 bases separating them. The CDR3 sequence is 14 residues long. The CDR3 bases are TGTGCCAGCAGCCTTGACAGGACTAACTATGGCTACACCTTC. Translation gives CASSLDRTNYGYTF.

This chain joins TRBV27 and TRBJ1-2; TRBD1 might be the D (5 bases). V dropped 3 bases and J dropped 8 bases, with 19 bases sitting between them. The CDR3 is made up of 15 amino acids. The germline gives CDR1 MNHEY, CDR2 SMNVEV (reference sequence). The CDR3 here is CASSLRAAGGEGYTF. CDR3 DNA: TGTGCCAGCAGTTTGAGGGCAGCGGGGGGGGAAGGCTACACCTTC.

The rearrangement links TRBV27 to TRBJ2-1, with 15 bases identical to TRBD2. V lost 5 bases, J lost 14 bases, and 13 bases stayed unmatched. Germline CDR1 is MNHEY and CDR2 is SMNVEV (reference sequence). The CDR3 length is 16 residues. In nucleotides, the CDR3 is TGTGCCAGCAGTCCCAGGACTAGCGGGAGGGCCGGGGTGGAGTTCTTC. This translates into CASSPRTSGRAGVEFF.

The rearrangement uses TRBV21-1 and TRBJ2-7; the listed D gene, TRBD1, was not tested against the DNA. TRBV21-1 is a pseudogene segment. The CDR3 extends over 18 amino acids. CDR3 coding DNA: TGTGCCAGCAGCAAAGGATCTACCGGGACAGGGGGTAACTACGAGCAGTACTTC. It codes for CASSKGSTGTGGNYEQYF.

This clone was seen just once. The V and J genes are TRBV7-8 and TRBJ2-3; perhaps TRBD2 as D (5 bases). Trimming left V 4 bases short and J 3 bases short, with 11 bases between. The germline CDR1 and CDR2 sequences are SGHVS and FQNEAQ. This CDR3 spans 14 amino acids. The CDR3 sequence is CASSYWTGTDTQYF. CDR3 nucleotide sequence: TGTGCCAGCAGCTACTGGACTGGAACAGATACGCAGTATTTT.

This rearrangement joins TRBV7-4 to TRBJ2-7; TRBD2 aligns across 12 bases. CDR1 SGHVT and CDR2 SQSDAQ come from the germline V gene. V gave up 3 bases and J gave up 3 bases; unmatched junction bases: 21. The CDR3 runs to 21 residues. The CDR3 sequence: CASSFPPRHPGLAGASYEQYF. CDR3 DNA sequence: TGTGCCAGCAGCTTTCCCCCTCGACACCCGGGACTAGCGGGCGCCAGCTACGAGCAGTACTTC.